This T cell receptor beta chain was sequenced in a study of shared clonotypes between healthy human individuals. The overall study: Three CD4 naive, three CD4 memory, two CD8 naive and one CD8 memory plate were used per donor. Study findings and constraints: Clonotypes shared by all four donors outscored non-shared clonotypes in generation probability. Expectations were that clonotype sharing among donors would be affected by sequencing depth.

CDR1 is SGHRS, CDR2 YFSETQ, per germline. The trim removed 9 bases at V and 6 bases at J, leaving 10 bases unmatched. The CDR3 has 14 residues. This clone appeared once. The antigen remains unidentified. Clones were read by immunoSEQ multiplex PCR, and TCRdb kept only the in-frame ones, dropping some. This sample carries some 380,000 clones, 90% to 97% of them seen once, and the ten largest clones take about 0.32%. Each donor was a Caucasian adult residing in Nashville, Tennessee. The chain couples TRBV5-1 to TRBJ2-1; 9 bases are a match to TRBD1. What was sequenced was memory CD8+ T cells sorted from blood. Subset of the sample: CD45RO+ cells pooled with CCR7-negative TemRA cells. This sequence was found in a man in his thirties or forties in good health. The CDR3 DNA is TGCGCCACCCTCAGGGGACAGGGAACCAATGAGCAGTTCTTC. It encodes CATLRGQGTNEQFF. Full variable domain (outside the CDR3, taken from reference TRBV5-1 and TRBJ2-1): KAGVTQTPRYLIKTRGQQVTLSCSPISGHRSVSWYQQTPGQGLQFLFEYFSETQRNKGNFPGRFSGRQFSNSRSEMNVSTLELGDSALYLCATLRGQGTNEQFFGPGTRLTVL.